The 15 T cell receptor beta chains below were found in one sample sequenced in a study of CD8 T cells in ankylosing spondylitis. TCRdb re-derived calls from the 5' RACE reads in MiXCR, one entry per CDR3 protein. The table includes some 130,000 distinct CDR3 sequences, roughly 15% detected once. Sample: blood, either unsorted or a sorted T cell fraction (not recorded which). The source of these receptors is a female donor with ankylosing spondylitis or in good health (not recorded which).

Only a few counts were recorded for this clonotype. V gene TRBV25-1 combines with J gene TRBJ2-1; a possible D gene is TRBD2 (5 bases). The germline V and J ends were trimmed by 1 base and 3 bases, with 10 bases remaining between them. Germline CDR1 is MGHDK and CDR2 is SYGVNS. The CDR3 is 15 amino acids. CDR3 region: CASSESGEIYNEQFF. The CDR3 bases are TGTGCCAGCAGTGAATCCGGGGAAATCTACAATGAGCAGTTCTTC.

The chain employs TRBV15 and TRBJ1-5, with D hard to call. From germline, CDR1 is LNHNV and CDR2 YYDKDF (reference sequence). The CDR3 spans 14 residues. The V gene lost 0 bases and the J gene lost 9 bases, with 12 bases spanning the gap. CDR3 in amino acids: CATSRDLGDLPQHF. CDR3 in DNA: TGTGCCACCAGCAGAGATCTCGGCGATCTGCCCCAGCATTTT. Looking up the rest from reference TRBV15 and TRBJ1-5 gives the full variable domain: DAMVIQNPRYQVTQFGKPVTLSCSQTLNHNVMYWYQQKSSQAPKLLFHYYDKDFNNEADTPDNFQSRRPNTSFCFLDIRSPGLGDTAMYLCATSRDLGDLPQHFGDGTRLSIL.

The count of this clonotype is one. This chain links TRBV10-3 with TRBJ2-3; TRBD2 aligns across 8 bases. J was trimmed by 2 bases and V by 4 bases; bases with no gene match: 8. Germline CDR1 ENHRY, CDR2 SYGVKD. The CDR3 extends over 16 amino acids. The CDR3 region is CAISAQAGAITDTQYF. The DNA of the CDR3 is TGTGCCATCAGTGCCCAAGCGGGGGCCATCACAGATACGCAGTATTTT.

This clonotype has just a few counts. The rearrangement links TRBV12-3 or TRBV12-4 to TRBJ2-3; 9 bases map to TRBD1. The CDR3 covers 14 residues. Trimming cost V 6 bases and J 1 base; bases outside gene matches: 2. The CDR3 sequence: CASRGDRGTDTQYF. The CDR3 DNA reads TGTGCCAGCAGGGGGGACAGGGGCACAGATACGCAGTATTTT.

This clonotype was counted only a few times. V is TRBV6-5 and J is TRBJ1-3; D not resolved. Per germline, CDR1 MNHEY and CDR2 SVGAGI. The CDR3 spans 16 residues. Deletions cut 2 bases from V and 4 bases from J, with 15 bases between. For the CDR3, the DNA is TGTGCCAGCAGTTACAGCGCCTACACGGAAGGAAACACCATATATTTT. This encodes CASSYSAYTEGNTIYF.

Comment on this clonotype: A much larger clonotype is one base distant, so this may be a read error. The genes are TRBV12-3 or TRBV12-4 and TRBJ1-1; no reliable D call. The CDR3 consists of 14 residues. Here the CDR3 DNA reads TGTGTCAGCAGTTTTTCCGGGGTGAACACTGAAGCTTTCTTT. Residues: CVSSFSGVNTEAFF.

The sample holds many counts of this clonotype. The chain combines TRBV3-1 with TRBJ1-1; D is undetermined. The length of the CDR3 is 17 residues. V was clipped by 4 bases and J by 0 bases, with 18 bases between them. Germline lookup yields CDR1 LGHDT and CDR2 YNNKEL (reference sequence). CDR3 bases: TGTGCCAGCAGCCGAGGGCTTGGAACGCAGATGAACACTGAAGCTTTCTTT. This gives the protein CASSRGLGTQMNTEAFF.

With regard to this clonotype: A much bigger clone sits one base away, suggesting this may be a read error. The chain links TRBV5-1 to TRBJ2-3; D uncertain. This CDR3 is 16 amino acids long. The germline gives CDR1 SGHRS, CDR2 YFSETQ. The CDR3 protein is CAGSLGTGPSTDTQYF. The CDR3 nucleotides are TGCGCCGGCAGCTTGGGAACGGGCCCTAGCACAGATACGCAGTATTTT.

The V gene is TRBV20-1, the J gene TRBJ2-3, with 8 bases that match TRBD1. The CDR3 spans 14 residues. Trimming at V came to 4 bases and at J to 6 bases, leaving 9 bases not matched to a gene. Per germline, CDR1 DFQATT and CDR2 SNEGSKA (reference sequence). The CDR3 region has the DNA TGCAGTGCTACCGGACAGGGAAATAGGGATACGCAGTATTTT. Its protein is CSATGQGNRDTQYF.

In its sample, this clonotype was seen many times. The gene calls are TRBV20-1 and TRBJ2-2; possible D gene TRBD2, 6 bases. Germline values: CDR1 DFQATT, CDR2 SNEGSKA (reference sequence). This CDR3 is built from 15 residues. V shed 1 base and J shed 2 bases, with 11 bases lying between them. The CDR3, as DNA: TGCAGTGCTAGAGTGGGGGGAATAAACACCGGGGAGCTGTTTTTT. It specifies CSARVGGINTGELFF.

This clonotype was recorded at least ten times. J is TRBJ2-2 and V is TRBV20-1; 10 bases align to TRBD2. This CDR3 comprises 19 residues. Germline V gene sequence: CDR1 DFQATT, CDR2 SNEGSKA (reference sequence). J gave up 2 bases and V 4 bases, and 16 bases lay outside the gene matches. As DNA, the CDR3 is TGCAGTGCTACAGCCCGATATTGGAGCGGGGGGGGCAACACCGGGGAGCTGTTTTTT. It specifies CSATARYWSGGGNTGELFF.

This clonotype was recorded at least ten times. V gene TRBV6-5 combines with J gene TRBJ1-2, with TRBD1 as a possible D gene (5 bases). With 0 bases removed from V and 1 base from J, the gap between germline ends came to 9 bases. The CDR3 contains 15 residues. Per germline, CDR1 MNHEY and CDR2 SVGAGI. The CDR3 here is CASSYSRGINYGYTF. CDR3 coding DNA: TGTGCCAGCAGTTACTCGCGGGGCATTAACTATGGCTACACCTTC.

This clonotype was seen ten or more times. The V gene is TRBV12-3 or TRBV12-4, the J gene TRBJ2-3; 8 nucleotides agree with TRBD2. Unmatched junction bases numbered 5, after V lost 1 base and J lost 5 bases. There are 15 residues in the CDR3. As DNA, the CDR3 is TGTGCCAGCAGTTTAGGCGGGGGGTGGGGAGATACGCAGTATTTT. As protein: CASSLGGGWGDTQYF.

This clonotype showed up many times. The rearrangement uses TRBV15 and TRBJ2-3; TRBD1 matches 7 bases. Germline CDR1 is LNHNV and CDR2 is YYDKDF (reference sequence). With V trimmed by 4 bases and J by 11 bases, 12 bases remained unmatched. This CDR3 has 14 residues. This CDR3 reads CATSTHRIRDRQYF. In DNA, the CDR3 is TGTGCCACCAGCACTCATAGGATCCGGGACAGGCAGTATTTT.

A few counts support this clonotype. The genes are TRBV5-4 and TRBJ2-7, with TRBD1 matching 9 bases. The V and J ends lost 0 bases and 1 base, in that order; junction bases with no gene match: 8. The CDR3 is 17 residues long. Per germline, CDR1 SGHNT and CDR2 YYREEE (reference sequence). CDR3 amino acids: CASSLETGGFGSYEQYF. The CDR3 region has the DNA TGTGCCAGCAGCTTGGAGACAGGGGGATTCGGTTCCTACGAGCAGTACTTC.